This TCR beta chain was recorded in a study of regulatory T cells in long-lasting Graves disease. As for the study in general: Persistence in Graves' disease required over 5 years of antithyroid drugs plus positive TSH receptor antibodies.

The time point denotes: persistent/refractory GD, antithyroid drugs over 5 years with positive TRAb. Extracted RNA from PBMCs served as the source of the TCR library. Arm-PCR with iRepertoire HTBI primers amplified the CDR3 regions for these TCR beta libraries. In the original analysis: Identified across the samples were over 50 TRBV segments and roughly 14 TRBJ segments. Each CDR3 protein gets one entry after TCRdb re-called the multiplex PCR reads with MiXCR. TCRdb's processing, not the authors' own work, is the source of the V and J calls. This sample yields approximately 400,000 distinct CDR3 sequences, of which roughly 24% are seen a single time; approximately 30% belongs to the top ten. Germline-derived CDR1 and CDR2 are SGHRS and YFSETQ. With 5 bases clipped from V and 5 bases from J, the junction kept 4 bases outside the gene matches. There are 13 residues in the CDR3.

The V and J genes are TRBV5-1 and TRBJ2-5; 9 nucleotides align to TRBD2. The sequence derives from a woman in her 40s with Graves disease. Specimen: peripheral blood mononuclear cells (PBMCs), collected when the disease was refractory, from a patient treated with antithyroid drugs. CDR3 nucleotides: TGCGCCAGCAGAGCTAGCGGGATTGAGACCCAGTACTTC. Translated, it gives CASRASGIETQYF.